This TCR beta chain was observed in a study of cytomegalovirus exposure and HLA in healthy donors (dated by TCRdb to between 2016 and 2019). The study in broad terms: In an earlier analysis of some 550 of the donors, 276 Gb of sequence data and 120 million or so unique TCR beta sequences from 150 million to 200 million T cells were reported. An early release that covered fewer than 750 HLA-typed donors contained approximately 320 gigabases of sequencing data and 70 million to 100 million unique TCR sequences. The genetic ancestry cluster associated with self-reported Caucasian donors included 81% of the 398 genotyped donors. The study aimed to test whether signatures of past pathogen exposure could be identified by cataloging public T cell receptors. The T cell repertoires of some 670 subjects were profiled by immunosequencing and related to cytomegalovirus serostatus. Along with the roughly 700-subject first cohort, a separate validation cohort of over a hundred different subjects was used. To predict cytomegalovirus infection status, the study brought together high-throughput TCR immunosequencing, statistical association of individual TCRs with disease status, and machine learning. A later analysis re-analyzed previously published TCR beta repertoires from 500 to 700 donors and added high-resolution HLA genotyping to study TCR occurrence patterns. In the later analysis, no new phenotypic data were used to find candidate immune exposures; instead, reliance was placed on TCR beta sequences and their occurrence across donors. In an earlier analysis of several hundred of the donors, high-throughput TCR beta sequencing was used to judge whether each TCR beta V gene segment behaved as functional or pseudogenic. Donor age, sex, ethnicity and CMV serostatus were compiled alongside the repertoire data. A later genetic analysis took genome-wide SNP genotypes for about 55% of the 666 donors and used that subset as a discovery cohort. All discovery cohort repertoires had been generated on a single sequencing platform. HLA typing included class I and class II loci at four-digit resolution. Typing coverage differed by locus: A, B, C, DRB1 and DQB1 were typed in about 620-640 donors, DQA1 in about 500, DPA1 in 600 to 610, and DPB1 in approximately 450. Several DR-DQ haplotypes were treated as single units for association and clustering because of strong linkage in the cohort. Among 300 to 500 genotyped donors of the cohort, an average of around 220,000 unique TCR beta nucleotide sequences was sequenced per donor, of which 15% to 20% were non-productive. The full study reports these points: V-gene and J-gene trimming of TCR beta chains was associated with a missense DCLRE1C variant in a later genetic analysis, and the association was replicated in an independent cohort. Roughly uniform sequencing depth across donors was assumed in presence/absence analyses, although this assumption may not hold. In vitro tests confirmed that a few of the cytomegalovirus-associated TCR beta chains recognize cytomegalovirus antigens. Correlated functional status among segregating V segments might be attributable to linkage disequilibrium, but an unknown experimental factor could not be ruled out. Immune exposure information for the cohort was limited to CMV serostatus. A later analysis found that TCR association rates varied across HLA loci, with DRB1 alleles showing the most associated TCRs and HLA-C alleles the fewest. Compared with equally common non-associated chains, HLA-associated TCR beta chains in a later analysis were more clonally expanded and had lower generation probabilities. Some IMGT-functional V segments, including TRBV6-2 and TRBV6-3, could not be told apart with the 87-base-pair reads, so those segments were excluded. Only TCR beta chains were sequenced in this cohort, and the absence of alpha or paired-chain data limited detectable features. In a later analysis, most CMV-associated TCR beta chains were found to appear HLA-restricted, with HLA associations seemingly driven largely by CMV exposure. A further reported finding was that TCR beta sequences accurately predicted the HLA-A and HLA-B alleles for most subjects in the first cohort. The study listed approximately 160 TCR beta chains as associated with cytomegalovirus. A later genetic analysis reported fewer N-insertions in productive TCRs among donors in an Asian-associated ancestry cluster than the roughly 690-donor mean. HLA typing was unavailable for some donors at each locus, so association tests used only the typed subset. A later analysis reported that several top co-occurrence clusters appeared linked to parvovirus B19, influenza, CMV and Epstein-Barr virus. A group of highly shared sequence variants was considered likely to be a technical artifact of the sequencing pipeline. Cytomegalovirus status was reported to be diagnosed by the classifier with high specificity and sensitivity in both the original and validation cohorts. According to the authors, the approach could potentially be generalized to other disease states and immunological phenotypes. Specific HLA alleles were associated with some 15,000 TCR beta sequences at a false discovery rate of 0.05 in a later analysis. Strong co-occurrence of HLA alleles, especially DR and DQ, made assigning TCR associations to individual alleles difficult. Broadly in line with IMGT annotations, most TCR beta V segments showed up in productive rearrangements about 87% or about 30% of the time in an earlier analysis of approximately 640 of the donors. Because counts were too low, seventeen rarely observed V segments, including chromosome 9 orphons, were left out of the earlier analysis of some 640 of the donors. Most TCR sequences were seen in very few donors, while some public TCRs were found in many individuals.

Comment on this clone: It lacks a known antigen. Base-call qualities are not available, and no considerably larger clone is one nucleotide away.

The cohort comprised hundreds of healthy bone marrow donors. Cohort members were all nominally healthy when sampled, although unrecorded immune exposures were likely present. The donor tested CMV seronegative and was one of the 352 seronegative cohort members. Each donor provided a peripheral blood sample, and peripheral blood mononuclear cells were used for TCR beta sequencing. Genomic DNA was extracted from the blood cell samples with the Qiagen DNeasy Blood Extraction Kit. To prepare the library, the immunoSEQ multiplex PCR assay was applied. A mixture of 60 forward primers for TCR Vbeta segments and 13 reverse primers for TCR Jbeta segments was used in the multiplex PCR. Amplification of the CDR3 region of rearranged TCR beta genes was performed with a multiplex PCR assay on genomic DNA. On the Illumina HiSeq System, the amplified TCR beta libraries were sequenced as 87-base-pair reads. In the source study's methods: In a later analysis, tens of millions of unique TCR beta chains were counted across the 500 to 700 repertoires, and roughly 11 million of these chains were shared by at least two donors. Raw reads were error-corrected and collapsed into unique sequences with a nearest-neighbor algorithm that merged closely related sequences to remove PCR and sequencing errors. To assign V, D and J gene segments, CDR3 sequences were aligned to IMGT reference sequences. For a sequence to be retained, a match of at least six nucleotides was required to both a V gene segment and a J gene segment. A rearrangement counted as productive if the CDR3 had no stop codons and remained in frame with V and J, and every other rearrangement counted as non-productive. CDR3 was defined by IMGT convention, running from the second conserved V-encoded cysteine to the conserved J-encoded phenylalanine. Sequences without an unambiguous match to a single V gene segment were excluded from the earlier analysis of several hundred of the donors. An earlier analysis of 500 to 700 of the donors classified V segments as functional when productive rearrangements were above 56.7% and as segregating when the standard deviation between donors was above 5%. A statistical classification framework was developed to diagnose cytomegalovirus status using the catalog of TCR beta chain sequences. In a later analysis, TCR nucleotide sequences were compared against IMGT/GENE-DB human TR gene sequences so that V and J genes could be assigned. In a later analysis, CDR3 sequences and most-parsimonious VDJ recombination scenarios were assigned using the TCRdist pipeline. In a later analysis, every TCR beta chain was defined by the combination of its CDR3 amino acid sequence and its V-gene family, and reads without a unique V-gene family were dropped. A later analysis removed several hundred highly shared, low-generation-probability nucleotide sequences to deal with suspected cross-contamination and a sequencing artifact. In a later analysis, a clonal expansion index was calculated for each public chain from normalized within-repertoire ranks of inferred template counts. Generation probabilities in a later analysis came from a VDJ recombination model fitted to out-of-frame rearrangements, and those results were checked against IGoR. Hypergeometric tests were used in a later analysis to score TCR-TCR, TCR-HLA and TCR-CMV co-occurrence, with a repertoire-size bias correction applied to the TCR pairs. In a later analysis, false discovery rates were estimated by permuting HLA or CMV assignments 20 times. In a later analysis, co-occurring TCRs were grouped using DBSCAN, with TCRdist sequence similarity added in when clustering inside HLA-allele-positive subsets. Repertoires with fewer than 30,000 or more than 120,000 public chains, plus five repertoires with anomalous nucleotide sharing, were excluded from co-occurrence clustering. In TCRdb, the immuneACCESS table is reduced to in-frame sequences with V and J assigned. These tables do not hold every clone; where another copy was compared, an unresolved V gene accounts for under half, and the others remain unexplained. V and J calls and clone size are as listed in that table; D and trimming were resolved from the DNA. This sample comprises around 150,000 clones, about 74% of them detected only once. The ten biggest clones cover approximately 1.6% of the sample.

CDR1 is given as MNHEY and CDR2 as SMNVEV, both from the germline V gene (reference sequence). Its CDR3 holds 15 amino acids, cysteine through phenylalanine. The kept DNA is CDR3 alone, 45 bases in frame from the first base. V trim: 5 bases; J trim: 6 bases; unmatched bases: 8. The TCR sequence derives from a middle-aged woman in good health and CMV-seronegative. Sequencing used PBMCs. The chain was built from TRBV27 and TRBJ1-5, with TRBD1 identical over 9 junction bases. The CDR3 loop reads CASSLQGAGGQPQHF. In nucleotide form, the sequence is TGTGCCAGCAGTCTACAGGGGGCGGGAGGTCAGCCCCAGCATTTT.